The rows below give T cell receptor beta chains drawn from one sample of a study of cytomegalovirus exposure and HLA in healthy donors. TCRdb keeps only in-frame clones here, not all; method: immunoSEQ multiplex PCR. The sample table sets out 45,000 to 60,000 clones. The sequenced sample consisted of PBMCs. Receptors originate from a woman aged 40 to 50 in good health and CMV-seronegative. Each CDR3 is given with its conserved first and last residue. The D gene is left open where the match is weak.

D gene: TRBD1
V gene: TRBV28
J gene: TRBJ1-4
CDR3 protein: CASSSGQVNEKLFF
CDR3 DNA: TGTGCCAGCTCCTCCGGACAGGTCAATGAAAAACTGTTTTTT

D gene: TRBD1
V gene: TRBV25-1
J gene: TRBJ2-5
CDR3 protein: CASSGDRGRAQYF
CDR3 DNA: TGTGCCAGCAGTGGGGACAGGGGGCGAGCCCAGTACTTC

D gene: NA
V gene: TRBV7-6
J gene: TRBJ1-4
CDR3 protein: CASSLDRGRRLFF
CDR3 DNA: TGTGCCAGCAGCTTGGACCGAGGGCGGAGGCTGTTTTTT

D gene: NA
V gene: TRBV5-6
J gene: TRBJ1-5
CDR3 protein: CASSLSGGFWKNQPQHF
CDR3 DNA: TGTGCCAGCAGCTTGAGTGGGGGGTTTTGGAAAAATCAGCCCCAGCATTTT

D gene: NA
V gene: TRBV30
J gene: TRBJ1-4
CDR3 protein: CAWSGGEGAKLFF
CDR3 DNA: TGTGCCTGGAGCGGCGGGGAGGGTGCGAAACTGTTTTTT

D gene: NA
V gene: TRBV7-2
J gene: TRBJ2-1
CDR3 protein: CASSLEASSYNEQFF
CDR3 DNA: TGTGCCAGCAGCTTAGAGGCTAGCTCCTACAATGAGCAGTTCTTC

D gene: TRBD2
V gene: TRBV5-5
J gene: TRBJ2-5
CDR3 protein: CASSLLAGEETQYF
CDR3 DNA: TGTGCCAGCAGCTTACTAGCGGGTGAAGAGACCCAGTACTTC

D gene: NA
V gene: TRBV28
J gene: TRBJ1-5
CDR3 protein: CATCRGFGNQPQHF
CDR3 DNA: TGTGCCACCTGTAGGGGATTTGGCAATCAGCCCCAGCATTTT

D gene: NA
V gene: TRBV7-6
J gene: TRBJ2-7
CDR3 protein: CASSLGQGNYEQYF
CDR3 DNA: TGTGCCAGCAGCTTAGGTCAGGGGAACTACGAGCAGTACTTC

D gene: NA
V gene: TRBV28
J gene: TRBJ1-1
CDR3 protein: CASIPGREAFF
CDR3 DNA: TGTGCCAGCATCCCTGGCAGGGAAGCTTTCTTT

D gene: TRBD2
V gene: TRBV28
J gene: TRBJ2-5
CDR3 protein: CATLAGGGQETQYF
CDR3 DNA: TGTGCCACCTTGGCGGGAGGGGGTCAAGAGACCCAGTACTTC

D gene: TRBD2
V gene: TRBV6-1
J gene: TRBJ2-1
CDR3 protein: CASSLAGRYNEQFF
CDR3 DNA: TGTGCCAGCAGTCTAGCGGGGCGTTACAATGAGCAGTTCTTC

D gene: TRBD2
V gene: TRBV5-1
J gene: TRBJ2-5
CDR3 protein: CASSLAASGRETQYF
CDR3 DNA: TGCGCCAGCAGCTTGGCGGCTAGCGGGAGGGAGACCCAGTACTTC

D gene: TRBD1
V gene: TRBV27
J gene: TRBJ1-3
CDR3 protein: CASSARGPSGNTIYF
CDR3 DNA: TGTGCCAGCAGTGCCAGGGGGCCCTCTGGAAACACCATATATTTT

D gene: NA
V gene: TRBV7-2
J gene: TRBJ2-2
CDR3 protein: CASSFDSTNTGELFF
CDR3 DNA: TGTGCCAGCAGCTTTGACAGTACGAACACCGGGGAGCTGTTTTTT

D gene: NA
V gene: TRBV25-1
J gene: TRBJ1-1
CDR3 protein: CASSESAGKGTEAFF
CDR3 DNA: TGTGCCAGCAGTGAATCGGCAGGGAAGGGCACTGAAGCTTTCTTT

D gene: TRBD2
V gene: TRBV11-2
J gene: TRBJ2-5
CDR3 protein: CASSLTLAGRRETQYF
CDR3 DNA: TGTGCCAGCAGCTTAACACTAGCGGGGAGGCGAGAGACCCAGTACTTC

D gene: TRBD1
V gene: TRBV7-9
J gene: TRBJ2-7
CDR3 protein: CASSPGGQGAGEQYF
CDR3 DNA: TGTGCCAGCAGCCCCGGGGGACAGGGGGCCGGCGAGCAGTACTTC

D gene: NA
V gene: TRBV9
J gene: TRBJ2-5
CDR3 protein: CASTRGLQIQETQYF
CDR3 DNA: TGTGCCAGCACCCGAGGGCTACAGATCCAAGAGACCCAGTACTTC

D gene: TRBD1
V gene: TRBV4-3
J gene: TRBJ2-7
CDR3 protein: CASSQEYRGMDEQYF
CDR3 DNA: TGCGCCAGCAGCCAAGAATACAGGGGAATGGACGAGCAGTACTTC

D gene: NA
V gene: TRBV5-1
J gene: TRBJ1-1
CDR3 protein: CASSLQGSADTEAFF
CDR3 DNA: TGCGCCAGCAGCTTACAGGGATCCGCGGACACTGAAGCTTTCTTT

D gene: TRBD1
V gene: TRBV5-1
J gene: TRBJ2-7
CDR3 protein: CASSLAFIGQGAYEQYF
CDR3 DNA: TGCGCCAGCAGCTTGGCGTTCATCGGACAGGGGGCCTACGAGCAGTACTTC

D gene: TRBD1
V gene: TRBV28
J gene: TRBJ1-2
CDR3 protein: CASSLGTGGRGYTF
CDR3 DNA: TGTGCCAGCAGTTTAGGGACAGGGGGACGAGGCTACACCTTC

D gene: NA
V gene: TRBV7-6
J gene: TRBJ1-3
CDR3 protein: CASSLESTGSGNTIYF
CDR3 DNA: TGTGCCAGCAGCTTAGAATCCACGGGCTCTGGAAACACCATATATTTT

D gene: TRBD2
V gene: TRBV28
J gene: TRBJ2-7
CDR3 protein: CASHKGGAIEQYF
CDR3 DNA: TGTGCCAGCCATAAGGGAGGGGCCATTGAGCAGTACTTC

D gene: NA
V gene: TRBV6-5
J gene: TRBJ2-7
CDR3 protein: CASSTSGAAPYEQYF
CDR3 DNA: TGTGCCAGCAGTACATCGGGTGCAGCCCCATACGAGCAGTACTTC